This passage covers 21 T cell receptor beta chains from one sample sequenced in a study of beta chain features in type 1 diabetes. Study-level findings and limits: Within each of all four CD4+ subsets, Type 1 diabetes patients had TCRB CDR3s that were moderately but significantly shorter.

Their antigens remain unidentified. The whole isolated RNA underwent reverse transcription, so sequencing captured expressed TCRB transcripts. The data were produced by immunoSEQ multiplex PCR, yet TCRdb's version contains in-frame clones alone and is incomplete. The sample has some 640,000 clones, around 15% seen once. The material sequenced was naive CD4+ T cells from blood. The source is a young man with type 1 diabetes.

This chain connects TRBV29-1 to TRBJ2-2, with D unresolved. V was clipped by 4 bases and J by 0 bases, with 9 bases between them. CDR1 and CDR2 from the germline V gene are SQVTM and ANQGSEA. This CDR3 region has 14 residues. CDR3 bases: TGCAGCGTTGCCAGAATCGCGAACACCGGGGAGCTGTTTTTT. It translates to CSVARIANTGELFF.

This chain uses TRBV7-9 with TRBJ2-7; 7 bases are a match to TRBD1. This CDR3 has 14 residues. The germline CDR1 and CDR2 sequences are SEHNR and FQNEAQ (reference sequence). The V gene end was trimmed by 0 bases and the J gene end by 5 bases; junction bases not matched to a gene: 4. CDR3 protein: CASSLARDSHEQYF. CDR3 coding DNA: TGTGCCAGCAGCTTAGCCCGGGACAGCCACGAGCAGTACTTC.

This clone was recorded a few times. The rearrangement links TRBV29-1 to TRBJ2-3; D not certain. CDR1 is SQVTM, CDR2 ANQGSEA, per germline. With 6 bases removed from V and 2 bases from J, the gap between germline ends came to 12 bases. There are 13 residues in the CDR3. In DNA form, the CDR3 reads TGCAGCGTCGAGACACGATTCACAGATACGCAGTATTTT. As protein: CSVETRFTDTQYF.

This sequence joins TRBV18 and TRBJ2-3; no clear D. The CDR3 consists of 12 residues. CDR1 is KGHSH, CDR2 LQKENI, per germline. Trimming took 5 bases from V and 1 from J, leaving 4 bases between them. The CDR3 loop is CASSSRTDTQYF. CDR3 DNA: TGTGCCAGCTCATCCCGCACAGATACGCAGTATTTT.

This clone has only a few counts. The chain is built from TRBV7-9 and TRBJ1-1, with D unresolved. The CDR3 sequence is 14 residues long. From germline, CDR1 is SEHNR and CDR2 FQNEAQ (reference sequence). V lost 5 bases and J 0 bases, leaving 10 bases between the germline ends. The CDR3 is CASSPRVVNTEAFF. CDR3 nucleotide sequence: TGTGCCAGCAGCCCCCGCGTGGTGAACACTGAAGCTTTCTTT.

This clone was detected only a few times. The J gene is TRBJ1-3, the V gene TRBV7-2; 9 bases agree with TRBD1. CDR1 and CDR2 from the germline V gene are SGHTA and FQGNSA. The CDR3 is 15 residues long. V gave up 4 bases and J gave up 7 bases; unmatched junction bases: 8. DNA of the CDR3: TGTGCCAGCAGCTCACCGGGACAGGGACTGAACACCATATATTTT. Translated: CASSSPGQGLNTIYF.

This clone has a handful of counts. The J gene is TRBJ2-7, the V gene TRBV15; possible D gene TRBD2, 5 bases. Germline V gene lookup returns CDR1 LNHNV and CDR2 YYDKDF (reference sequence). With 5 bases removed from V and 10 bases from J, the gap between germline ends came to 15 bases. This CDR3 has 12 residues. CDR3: CATSRHSGLQYF. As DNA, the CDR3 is TGTGCCACCAGCCGACACTCCGGACTCCAGTACTTC.

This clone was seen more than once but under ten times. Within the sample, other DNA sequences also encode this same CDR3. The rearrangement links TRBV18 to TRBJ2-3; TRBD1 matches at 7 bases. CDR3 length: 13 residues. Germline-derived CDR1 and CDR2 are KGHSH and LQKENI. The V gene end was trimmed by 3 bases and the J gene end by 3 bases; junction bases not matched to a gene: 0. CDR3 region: CASSPGQTDTQYF. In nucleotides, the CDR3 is TGTGCCAGCTCACCGGGACAGACAGATACGCAGTATTTT.

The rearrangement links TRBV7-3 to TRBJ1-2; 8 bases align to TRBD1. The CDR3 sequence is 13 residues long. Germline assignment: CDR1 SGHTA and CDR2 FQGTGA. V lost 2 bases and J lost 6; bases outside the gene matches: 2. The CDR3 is CASSLQGAHGYTF. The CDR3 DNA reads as TGTGCCAGCAGCTTACAGGGGGCTCATGGCTACACCTTC.

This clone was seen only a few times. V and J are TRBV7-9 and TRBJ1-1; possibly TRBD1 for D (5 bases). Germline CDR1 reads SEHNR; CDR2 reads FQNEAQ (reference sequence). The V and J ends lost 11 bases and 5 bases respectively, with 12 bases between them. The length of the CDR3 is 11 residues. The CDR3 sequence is CAFGRDTEAFF. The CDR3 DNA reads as TGTGCCTTTGGCAGGGATACTGAAGCTTTCTTT.

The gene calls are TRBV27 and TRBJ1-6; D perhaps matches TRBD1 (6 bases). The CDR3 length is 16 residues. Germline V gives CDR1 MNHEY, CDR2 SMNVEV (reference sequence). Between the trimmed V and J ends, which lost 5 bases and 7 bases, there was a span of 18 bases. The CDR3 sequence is CASSEWGGAGNSPLHF. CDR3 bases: TGTGCCAGCAGTGAATGGGGGGGCGCAGGAAATTCACCCCTCCACTTT.

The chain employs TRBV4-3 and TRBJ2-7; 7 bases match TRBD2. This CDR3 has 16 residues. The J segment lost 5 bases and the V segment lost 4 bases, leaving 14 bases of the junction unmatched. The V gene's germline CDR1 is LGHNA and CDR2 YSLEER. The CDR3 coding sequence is TGCGCCAGCAGCCCTAACCTTTTGCAAGGGAGGGACGAGCAGTACTTC. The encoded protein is CASSPNLLQGRDEQYF.

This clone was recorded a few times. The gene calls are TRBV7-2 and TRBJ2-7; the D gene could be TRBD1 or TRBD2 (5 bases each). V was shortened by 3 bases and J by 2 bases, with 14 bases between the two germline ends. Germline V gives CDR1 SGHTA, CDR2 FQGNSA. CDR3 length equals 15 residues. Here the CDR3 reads CASSFQAGTTYEQYF. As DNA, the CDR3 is TGTGCCAGCAGCTTTCAGGCCGGGACGACCTACGAGCAGTACTTC.

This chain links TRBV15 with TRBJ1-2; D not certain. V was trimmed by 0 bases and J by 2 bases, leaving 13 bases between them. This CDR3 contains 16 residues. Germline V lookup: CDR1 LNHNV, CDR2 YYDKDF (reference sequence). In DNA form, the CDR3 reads TGTGCCACCAGCAGAGATCGGGTGGCAGCGAACTATGGCTACACCTTC. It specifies CATSRDRVAANYGYTF.

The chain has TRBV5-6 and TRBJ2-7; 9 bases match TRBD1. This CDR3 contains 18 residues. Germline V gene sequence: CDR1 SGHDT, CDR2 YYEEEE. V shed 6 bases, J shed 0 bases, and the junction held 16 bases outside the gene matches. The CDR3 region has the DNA TGTGCCAGCACCCCTATGATACCCGGGACAGGGCTCTCCTACGAGCAGTACTTC. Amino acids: CASTPMIPGTGLSYEQYF. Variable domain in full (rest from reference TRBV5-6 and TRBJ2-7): DAGVTQSPTHLIKTRGQQVTLRCSPKSGHDTVSWYQQALGQGPQFIFQYYEEEERQRGNFPDRFSGHQFPNYSSELNVNALLLGDSALYLCASTPMIPGTGLSYEQYFGPGTRLTVT.

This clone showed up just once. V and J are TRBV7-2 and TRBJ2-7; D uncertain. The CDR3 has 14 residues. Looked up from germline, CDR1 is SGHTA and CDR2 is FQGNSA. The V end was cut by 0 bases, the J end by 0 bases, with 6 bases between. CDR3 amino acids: CASSLAPSSYEQYF. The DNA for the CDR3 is TGTGCCAGCAGCTTAGCCCCTAGCTCCTACGAGCAGTACTTC.

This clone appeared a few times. CDR3: CASQSSGANVLTF. CDR3 DNA: TGTGCCAGCCAGAGCTCTGGGGCCAACGTCCTGACTTTC. This chain joins TRBV6-1 and TRBJ2-6; no firm D call. The CDR3 totals 13 residues. Per the germline V gene, CDR1 is MNHNS and CDR2 is SASEGT. Trimming took off 8 bases at V and 0 bases at J, with 5 bases between the two ends.

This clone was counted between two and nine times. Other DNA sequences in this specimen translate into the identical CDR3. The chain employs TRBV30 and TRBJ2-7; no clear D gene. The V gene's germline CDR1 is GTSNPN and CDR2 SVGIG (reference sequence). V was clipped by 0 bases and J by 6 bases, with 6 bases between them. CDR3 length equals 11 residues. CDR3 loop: CAWSVAVEQYF. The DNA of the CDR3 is TGTGCCTGGAGTGTCGCGGTCGAGCAGTACTTC.

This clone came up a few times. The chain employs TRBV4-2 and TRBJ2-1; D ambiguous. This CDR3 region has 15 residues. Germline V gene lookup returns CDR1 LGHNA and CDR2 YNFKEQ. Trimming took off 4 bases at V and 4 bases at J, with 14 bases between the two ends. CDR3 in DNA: TGTGCCAGCAGCCCAGCCCTCATCTCGTACAATGAGCAGTTCTTC. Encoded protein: CASSPALISYNEQFF.

The chain's CDR3 is CASSPGGNTEAFF. The CDR3 nucleotides are TGTGCCAGCAGCCCCGGGGGGAACACTGAAGCTTTCTTT. This chain links TRBV25-1 with TRBJ1-1; D perhaps matches TRBD1 (5 bases). This CDR3 region has 13 residues. Germline V gene lookup returns CDR1 MGHDK and CDR2 SYGVNS. V lost 6 bases to trimming and J lost 1 base, with 9 bases between them.

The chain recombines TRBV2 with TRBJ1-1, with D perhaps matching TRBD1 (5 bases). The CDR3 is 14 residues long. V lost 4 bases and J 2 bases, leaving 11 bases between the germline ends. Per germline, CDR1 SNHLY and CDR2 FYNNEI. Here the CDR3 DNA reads TGTGCCAGCAGTGGGGACGGGTCTAACACTGAAGCTTTCTTT. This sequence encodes CASSGDGSNTEAFF.